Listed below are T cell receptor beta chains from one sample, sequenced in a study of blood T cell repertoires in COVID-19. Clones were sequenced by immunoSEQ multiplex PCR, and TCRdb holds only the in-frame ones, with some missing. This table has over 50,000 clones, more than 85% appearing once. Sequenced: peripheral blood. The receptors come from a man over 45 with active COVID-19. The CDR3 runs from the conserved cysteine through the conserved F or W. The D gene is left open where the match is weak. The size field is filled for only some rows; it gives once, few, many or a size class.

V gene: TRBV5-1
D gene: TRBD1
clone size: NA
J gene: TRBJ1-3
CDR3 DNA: TGCGCCAGCAGCCTGACAGGGTTCTCTGGAAACACCATATATTTT
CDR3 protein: CASSLTGFSGNTIYF

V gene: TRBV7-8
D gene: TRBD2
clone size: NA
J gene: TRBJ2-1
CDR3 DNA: TGTGCCATTATTGACGTGAGACTAGCATACAATGAGCAGTTCTTC
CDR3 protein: CAIIDVRLAYNEQFF

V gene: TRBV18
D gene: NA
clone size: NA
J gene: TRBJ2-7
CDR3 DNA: TGTGCCAGCTCAGCCTCAGGATCCTACGAGCAGTACTTC
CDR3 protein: CASSASGSYEQYF

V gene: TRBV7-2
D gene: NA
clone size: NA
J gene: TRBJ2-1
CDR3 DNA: TGTGCCAGCAGCCCTCGGGTTGGGGCTTACAATGAGCAGTTCTTC
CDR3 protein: CASSPRVGAYNEQFF

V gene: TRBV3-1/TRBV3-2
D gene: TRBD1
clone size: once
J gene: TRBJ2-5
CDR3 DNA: TGTGCCAGCAGCTTTCGACAGGGGCAAGAGACCCAGTACTTC
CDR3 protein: CASSFRQGQETQYF

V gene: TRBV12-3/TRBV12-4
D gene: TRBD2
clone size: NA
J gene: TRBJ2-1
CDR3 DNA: TGTGCCAGCAGCAAAGGGACTAGCCATGAGCAGTTCTTC
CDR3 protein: CASSKGTSHEQFF

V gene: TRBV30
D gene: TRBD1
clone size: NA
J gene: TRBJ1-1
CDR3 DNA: TGTGCCTGCCAGGGACAGGGACGGACTGAAGCTTTCTTT
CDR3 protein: CACQGQGRTEAFF

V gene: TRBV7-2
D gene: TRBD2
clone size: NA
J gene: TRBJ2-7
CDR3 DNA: TGTGCCAGCAGCTTAGGAGCGGGATTAACCTACGAGCAGTACTTC
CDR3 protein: CASSLGAGLTYEQYF

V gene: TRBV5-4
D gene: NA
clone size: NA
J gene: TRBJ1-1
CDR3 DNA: TGTGCCAGCAGCCCCCATCCGGGACAGAACACTGAAGCTTTCTTT
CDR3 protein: CASSPHPGQNTEAFF

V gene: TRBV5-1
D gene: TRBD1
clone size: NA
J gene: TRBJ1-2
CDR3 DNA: TGCGCCAGCAGCTGGGACAGAAAAACGAACTATGGCTACACCTTC
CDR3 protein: CASSWDRKTNYGYTF

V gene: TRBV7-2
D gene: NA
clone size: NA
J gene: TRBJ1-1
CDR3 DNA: TGTGCCAGCAGCCCCCAGGGATCACGCACTGAAGCTTTCTTT
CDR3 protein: CASSPQGSRTEAFF

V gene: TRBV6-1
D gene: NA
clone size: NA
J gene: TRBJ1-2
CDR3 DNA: TGTGCCAGCAGTGAAGCTATGGGCCGAGGGTACTATGGCTACACCTTC
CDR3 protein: CASSEAMGRGYYGYTF

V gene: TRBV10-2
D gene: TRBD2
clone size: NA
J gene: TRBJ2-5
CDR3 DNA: TGCGCCAGCAGTGTGACTAGCGGCGAGACCCAGTACTTC
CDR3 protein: CASSVTSGETQYF

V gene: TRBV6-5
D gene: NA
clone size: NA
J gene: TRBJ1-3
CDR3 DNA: TGTGCCACCTATACCGGGGGGTTCGGAAACACCATATATTTT
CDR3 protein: CATYTGGFGNTIYF

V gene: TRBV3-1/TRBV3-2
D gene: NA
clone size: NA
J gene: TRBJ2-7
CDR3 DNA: TGTGCCAGCAGCCATAACAGGGTTCCCTACGAGCAGTACTTC
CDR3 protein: CASSHNRVPYEQYF

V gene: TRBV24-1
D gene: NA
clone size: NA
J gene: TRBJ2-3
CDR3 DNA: TGTGCCACCAGTGAGATCAGGGCAGATACGCAGTATTTT
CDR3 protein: CATSEIRADTQYF

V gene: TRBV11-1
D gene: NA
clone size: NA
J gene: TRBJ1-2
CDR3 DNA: TGTGCCAGCAGCTTCAAGGACATTCGAGGCTACACCTTC
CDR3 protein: CASSFKDIRGYTF

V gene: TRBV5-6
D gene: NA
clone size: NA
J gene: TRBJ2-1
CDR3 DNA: TGTGCCAGCAGCATCGGCAATGAGCAGTTCTTC
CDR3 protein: CASSIGNEQFF